The clone carrying this TCR beta chain was seen ten or more times. What it binds is not known. The sample is drawn from a study of T cells in Graves' hyperthyroidism and ophthalmopathy. General observations from the study: Model predictions of ophthalmopathy came a median around 6.5 months before onset.

Per germline, CDR1 MDHEN and CDR2 SYDVKM. The V and J ends lost 5 bases and 5 bases, in that order; junction bases with no gene match: 12. This CDR3 spans 19 amino acids. The patients, who ranged from 18 to 65 in age, presented with newly diagnosed hyperthyroidism lasting under 2 months. Criteria for exclusion of patients were uncontrolled infection, other autoimmune disease, pregnancy or lactation. Amplified regions were TCR beta CDR3 sequences from RNA transcripts. The TCR CDR3 was amplified in a first-round RT-PCR using the HTBI primer set. TCRdb re-analysed the multiplex PCR reads in MiXCR, keeping a single row per CDR3 protein. The table has about 480,000 distinct CDR3 sequences, around 14% seen once.

The genes are TRBV28 and TRBJ2-1; 16 nucleotides line up with TRBD2. What was sequenced was blood. The receptor was isolated from a woman between 18 and 30 years old with Graves' hyperthyroidism. The CDR3 DNA is TGTGCCAGCAGTAGTCTAGAGGGACTAGCGGGAGGGGGGAACAATGAGCAGTTCTTC. As protein: CASSSLEGLAGGGNNEQFF.